These 10 T cell receptor beta chains were sequenced from one sample in a study of radiotherapy plus CTLA-4 blockade in lung cancer. Sequenced by immunoSEQ multiplex PCR; TCRdb stores in-frame clones only, minus some. The sample carries 20,000 to 25,000 clones, around 66% recorded once. The sequencing here drew on peripheral blood, taken from a patient treated with radiotherapy plus ipilimumab. These receptors all come from a human donor with non-small cell lung cancer who had stable disease on radiotherapy plus ipilimumab.

V is TRBV7-9 and J is TRBJ2-1; TRBD1 agrees at 10 bases. Losses at the gene ends were 5 bases for V and 5 bases for J; bases not matched to a gene: 6. Germline CDR1 SEHNR, CDR2 FQNEAQ (reference sequence). The CDR3 runs to 15 residues. Here the CDR3 reads CASSPGQGRNNEQFF. DNA for the CDR3: TGTGCCAGCAGCCCGGGACAGGGGCGGAACAATGAGCAGTTCTTC.

The chain has TRBV19 and TRBJ1-2, with D possibly TRBD1 on 5 matching bases. Per the germline V gene, CDR1 is LNHDA and CDR2 is SQIVND (reference sequence). V lost 3 bases and J lost 7, with 12 bases in between. The CDR3 sequence is 13 residues long. CDR3: CASSISRETGYTF. Written as DNA, the CDR3 is TGTGCCAGTAGTATTTCCAGGGAAACTGGCTACACCTTC.

This clone was recorded only once. CDR3 bases: TGTGCCAGCATCTACGGGGGGAGGGCCAATGAGCAGTTCTTC. Protein product: CASIYGGRANEQFF. The J gene is TRBJ2-1, the V gene TRBV6-6; 7 positions agree with TRBD2. This CDR3 contains 14 residues. J was trimmed by 6 bases and V by 7 bases; bases with no gene match: 9. Germline V gene sequence: CDR1 MNHNY, CDR2 SVGAGI (reference sequence).

This clone was seen once. This chain links TRBV6-1 with TRBJ2-3; tentative D call: TRBD2 (6 bases). The V gene lost 3 bases and the J gene lost 6 bases, with 22 bases spanning the gap. The CDR3 runs to 17 residues. Germline V gives CDR1 MNHNS, CDR2 SASEGT. The CDR3 DNA is TGTGCCAGCAGTGAGGAGGGGAGTTGGCACATTTTTGATACGCAGTATTTT. Residues: CASSEEGSWHIFDTQYF.

This clone was seen a handful of times. The rearrangement joins TRBV6-1 to TRBJ2-7; D unresolved. The CDR3 is 13 residues long. Between the trimmed V and J ends, which lost 7 bases and 2 bases, there was a span of 12 bases. CDR1 MNHNS and CDR2 SASEGT come from the germline V gene. CDR3 amino acids: CASNDKSPYEQYF. For the CDR3, the DNA is TGTGCCAGCAACGATAAGAGCCCCTACGAGCAGTACTTC.

J is TRBJ2-5 and V is TRBV25-1, with D unresolved. The CDR3 sequence is 14 residues long. The germline gives CDR1 MGHDK, CDR2 SYGVNS. Trimming pared 1 base from V and 5 bases from J, leaving 11 bases between. CDR3 protein: CASSELGGIETQYF. CDR3 DNA sequence: TGTGCCAGCAGTGAATTAGGTGGCATCGAGACCCAGTACTTC.

This clone showed up just a few times. The chain joins TRBV5-1 to TRBJ2-1; no reliable D call. V gave up 0 bases and J gave up 12 bases, with 13 bases separating them. CDR3 length equals 13 residues. Germline lookup yields CDR1 SGHRS and CDR2 YFSETQ. The DNA for the CDR3 is TGCGCCAGCAGCTTGGGCGGAGTGGCTGCGCAGTTCTTC. Residues: CASSLGGVAAQFF.

The genes are TRBV28 and TRBJ2-3, with D maybe TRBD2 (5 bases). Germline-derived CDR1 and CDR2 are MDHEN and SYDVKM. V gave up 6 bases and J gave up 3 bases, with 25 bases separating them. There are 18 residues in the CDR3. The CDR3 reads CASRSLRELEPGTDTQYF. In DNA form, the CDR3 reads TGTGCCAGCAGGTCCCTGAGGGAGCTGGAGCCGGGTACAGATACGCAGTATTTT.

The rearrangement uses TRBV4-3 and TRBJ2-7; 8 bases are shared with TRBD2. With 2 bases clipped from V and 6 bases from J, the junction kept 12 bases outside the gene matches. The CDR3 is 16 amino acids. Germline CDR1 is LGHNA and CDR2 is YSLEER. CDR3 bases: TGCGCCAGCAGCCAAAACCCCCAAGCGGGAGTCGCCGAGCAGTACTTC. Amino acids: CASSQNPQAGVAEQYF.

This clone was seen a few times. The chain is built from TRBV6-1 and TRBJ2-3; D unclear. CDR1 and CDR2 (germline): MNHNS, SASEGT. V was shortened by 3 bases and J by 10 bases, with 17 bases between the two germline ends. There are 14 residues in the CDR3. The CDR3 protein is CASSEAETSTPQYF. CDR3 DNA: TGTGCCAGCAGTGAGGCTGAAACCTCAACGCCGCAGTATTTT.